The present T cell receptor beta chain was sequenced within a study of blood T cell repertoires in COVID-19. CDR3 size: 15 residues. CDR1 is SGHAT and CDR2 is FQNNGV in the germline V gene. V lost 6 bases, J lost 5 bases, and 19 bases lay in between. The method was immunoSEQ multiplex PCR; TCRdb's version includes in-frame clones alone and lacks a portion of them. The data show roughly 67,000 clones, with 76% seen just once and approximately 6.4% held by the top ten. V usage is TRBV11-2 and J usage is TRBJ1-1, with D possibly being TRBD1 (5 bases). The source of this sequence is a woman aged 50 to 60 with active or convalescent COVID-19. The sequenced sample consisted of peripheral blood. CDR3 in amino acids: CASSTIRGLRTEAFF. As DNA, the CDR3 is TGTGCCAGCAGTACAATCCGGGGACTAAGAACTGAAGCTTTCTTT.